The T cell receptor (beta chain) described here comes from a study of cytomegalovirus exposure and HLA in healthy donors. The PCR was carried out with 60 Vbeta primers and 13 Jbeta primers. Generated by immunoSEQ multiplex PCR, the TCRdb table keeps only in-frame clones and is missing some. The data show 40,000 or so clones, with 74% seen just once and 6.3% held by the top ten. The CDR3 spans 15 residues. Germline V gives CDR1 MGHRA, CDR2 YSYEKL. With 3 bases clipped from V and 5 bases from J, the junction kept 7 bases outside the gene matches. The chain is built from TRBV4-1 and TRBJ2-5; 9 nucleotides line up with TRBD1. Sequencing was performed on PBMCs. The sequence was collected from a young man in good health and CMV-seronegative. The CDR3 protein is CASSQKITGGETQYF. In DNA form, the CDR3 reads TGCGCCAGCAGCCAGAAAATCACAGGGGGCGAGACCCAGTACTTC.